The 11 T cell receptor beta chains below all came from one sample that was sequenced in a study of cytomegalovirus exposure and HLA in healthy donors. PCR was performed using 60 Vbeta and 13 Jbeta primers. TCRdb's copy holds only in-frame clones and misses some; the assay was immunoSEQ multiplex PCR. Found here are more than 95,000 clones, 75% to 80% of them singletons; the top ten hold roughly 6.2%. The sample was PBMCs. These receptors were taken from a man aged 60 to 75 in good health and CMV-seropositive.

The chain recombines TRBV25-1 with TRBJ1-3; a weak D match, TRBD1 (5 bases). The germline CDR1 and CDR2 sequences are MGHDK and SYGVNS. V lost 4 bases and J lost 4, with 20 bases in between. The CDR3 has 17 residues. CDR3 protein: CASSAGQGLLSGNTIYF. The CDR3 DNA is TGTGCCAGCAGTGCTGGCCAGGGACTACTGTCCGGAAACACCATATATTTT.

The chain uses TRBV7-2 and TRBJ2-3; D gene unclear. CDR3 size: 14 residues. Germline V gene sequence: CDR1 SGHTA, CDR2 FQGNSA. V was pared by 3 bases and J by 0 bases, with 7 bases between. The CDR3 DNA sequence: TGTGCCAGCAGCTTCCAACATAGCACAGATACGCAGTATTTT. It specifies CASSFQHSTDTQYF.

This sequence joins TRBV12-2 and TRBJ1-5; the table's D call TRBD1 went unverified against the DNA. TRBV12-2 is recorded as a pseudogene. The CDR3 spans 15 residues. DNA of the CDR3: TGTGCAAGTCGCTTAGCGTACGCAGGGAATCAGCCCCAGCATTTT. Encoded protein: CASRLAYAGNQPQHF.

The chain has TRBV5-1 and TRBJ2-7, with unresolved D. The V gene lost 7 bases and the J gene lost 1 base, with 21 bases spanning the gap. There are 16 residues in the CDR3. Germline-derived CDR1 and CDR2 are SGHRS and YFSETQ. The CDR3 DNA reads as TGCGCCAGCCGCGAACGGGTGACCACACCATCCTACGAGCAGTACTTC. Its translation is CASRERVTTPSYEQYF. The entire variable domain, with the rest obtained from reference TRBV5-1 and TRBJ2-7, is as follows: KAGVTQTPRYLIKTRGQQVTLSCSPISGHRSVSWYQQTPGQGLQFLFEYFSETQRNKGNFPGRFSGRQFSNSRSEMNVSTLELGDSALYLCASRERVTTPSYEQYFGPGTRLTVT.

The J gene is TRBJ1-2, the V gene TRBV6-1, with 7 positions matching TRBD1. The J segment lost 8 bases and the V segment lost 1 base, leaving 10 bases of the junction unmatched. CDR1 is MNHNS and CDR2 is SASEGT in the germline V gene. The CDR3 runs to 15 residues. In nucleotides, the CDR3 is TGTGCCAGCAGTGAAGTGGGGACAGTCTCGATAGGCTACACCTTC. Encoded protein: CASSEVGTVSIGYTF.

The genes are TRBV18 and TRBJ2-7; D is perhaps TRBD1 (5 bases). Germline lookup yields CDR1 KGHSH and CDR2 LQKENI. The V end lost 3 bases, the J end lost 5 bases, and 11 bases lay between the germline ends. CDR3 length: 13 residues. The CDR3 nucleotides are TGTGCCAGCTCACCTGGGGCAGTCCACGAGCAGTACTTC. This translates into CASSPGAVHEQYF.

The chain joins TRBV5-4 to TRBJ2-5, with D possibly being TRBD1 (6 bases). The DNA end is a closer match to TRBJ2-7, so the J assignment may be wrong. There are 15 residues in the CDR3. The germline V gene has CDR1 SGHNT and CDR2 YYREEE (reference sequence). CDR3 protein: CASSLEVGGSYEQYF. The CDR3 DNA follows: TGTGCCAGCAGCTTGGAGGTAGGGGGTTCCTACGAGCAGTACTTC.

V usage is TRBV27 and J usage is TRBJ1-2, with D possibly matching TRBD1 (6 bases). Germline CDR1 and CDR2: MNHEY and SMNVEV (reference sequence). V was trimmed by 5 bases and J by 2 bases, leaving 12 bases between them. This CDR3 is built from 14 residues. CDR3 DNA: TGTGCCAGCAGTCCGACGGACAGAAACTATGGCTACACCTTC. Its translation is CASSPTDRNYGYTF.

This clone was seen a handful of times. The gene calls are TRBV7-8 and TRBJ2-1; D may be TRBD1 (9 bases). Trimming cost V 3 bases and J 7 bases, with 13 bases left between them. The CDR3 loop spans 14 amino acids. The germline CDR1 and CDR2 sequences are SGHVS and FQNEAQ. The CDR3 DNA reads TGTGCCAGCAGCTTTAGCGGGACAGGGAATGAGCAGTTCTTC. It encodes CASSFSGTGNEQFF.

In DNA form, the CDR3 reads TGTGCCAGCAGTGAACCCTGGGCCACGAACACTGAAGCTTTCTTT. This sequence encodes CASSEPWATNTEAFF. V and J are TRBV6-1 and TRBJ1-1; D is undetermined. This CDR3 has 15 amino acids. Germline V gives CDR1 MNHNS, CDR2 SASEGT. The V gene lost 2 bases and the J gene lost 1 base, with 11 bases spanning the gap.

The V gene is TRBV5-1, the J gene TRBJ2-7; weak D call: TRBD2 (6 bases). V lost 4 bases and J 3 bases, leaving 14 bases between the germline ends. The CDR3 contains 14 residues. Germline assignment: CDR1 SGHRS and CDR2 YFSETQ. This chain's CDR3 is CASSPTGGIYEQYF. Here the CDR3 DNA reads TGCGCCAGCAGCCCCACCGGCGGGATCTACGAGCAGTACTTC.